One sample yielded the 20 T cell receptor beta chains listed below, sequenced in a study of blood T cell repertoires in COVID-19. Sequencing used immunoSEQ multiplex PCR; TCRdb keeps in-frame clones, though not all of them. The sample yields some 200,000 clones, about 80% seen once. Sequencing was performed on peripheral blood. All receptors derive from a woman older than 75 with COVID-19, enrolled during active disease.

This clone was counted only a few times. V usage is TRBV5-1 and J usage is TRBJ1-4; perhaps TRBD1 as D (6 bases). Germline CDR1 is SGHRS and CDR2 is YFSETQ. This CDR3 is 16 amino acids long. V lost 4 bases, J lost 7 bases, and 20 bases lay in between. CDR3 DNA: TGCGCCAGCAGCGGAACCCCAACAGGGTTGGCTGAAAAACTGTTTTTT. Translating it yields CASSGTPTGLAEKLFF.

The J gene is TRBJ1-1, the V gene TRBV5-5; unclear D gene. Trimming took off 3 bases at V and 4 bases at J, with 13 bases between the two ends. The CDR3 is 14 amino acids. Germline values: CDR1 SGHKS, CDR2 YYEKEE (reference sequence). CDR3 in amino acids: CASSWEVGLTEAFF. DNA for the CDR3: TGTGCCAGCAGCTGGGAGGTTGGGCTCACTGAAGCTTTCTTT.

CDR3 sequence reads: CSVARGTNEKLFF. The DNA of the CDR3 is TGCAGCGTCGCCCGGGGTACTAATGAAAAACTGTTTTTT. This chain joins TRBV29-1 and TRBJ1-4; no firm D call. The germline V gene has CDR1 SQVTM and CDR2 ANQGSEA. Trimming removed 6 bases at V and 2 bases at J, with 10 bases between. The CDR3 is 13 amino acids.

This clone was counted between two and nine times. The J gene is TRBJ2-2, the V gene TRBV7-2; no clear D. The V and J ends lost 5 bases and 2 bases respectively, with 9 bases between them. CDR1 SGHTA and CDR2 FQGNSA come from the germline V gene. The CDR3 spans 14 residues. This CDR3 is CASSPNFNTGELFF. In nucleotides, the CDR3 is TGTGCCAGCAGCCCCAACTTTAACACCGGGGAGCTGTTTTTT.

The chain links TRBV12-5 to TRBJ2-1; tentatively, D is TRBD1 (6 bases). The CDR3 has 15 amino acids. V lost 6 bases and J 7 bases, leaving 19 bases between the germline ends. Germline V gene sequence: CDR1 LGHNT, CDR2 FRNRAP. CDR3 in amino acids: CASGPQGPGRNEQFF. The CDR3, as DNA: TGTGCTAGTGGCCCACAGGGACCAGGGCGGAATGAGCAGTTCTTC.

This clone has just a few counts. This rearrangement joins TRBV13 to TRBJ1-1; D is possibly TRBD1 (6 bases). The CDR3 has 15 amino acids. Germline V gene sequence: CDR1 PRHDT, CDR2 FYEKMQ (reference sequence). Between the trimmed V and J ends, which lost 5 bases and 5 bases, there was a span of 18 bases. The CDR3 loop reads CASSAYRAGGTEAFF. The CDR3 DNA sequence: TGTGCCAGCAGCGCCTACAGGGCCGGTGGGACTGAAGCTTTCTTT. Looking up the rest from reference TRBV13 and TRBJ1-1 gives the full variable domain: AAGVIQSPRHLIKEKRETATLKCYPIPRHDTVYWYQQGPGQDPQFLISFYEKMQSDKGSIPDRFSAQQFSDYHSELNMSSLELGDSALYFCASSAYRAGGTEAFFGQGTRLTVV.

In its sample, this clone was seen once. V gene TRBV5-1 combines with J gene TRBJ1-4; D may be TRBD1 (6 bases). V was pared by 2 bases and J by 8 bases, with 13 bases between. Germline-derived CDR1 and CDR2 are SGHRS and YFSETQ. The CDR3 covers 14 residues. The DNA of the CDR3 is TGCGCCAGCAGCTTCGCGGGGGCGCGGGAAAAACTGTTTTTT. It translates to CASSFAGAREKLFF. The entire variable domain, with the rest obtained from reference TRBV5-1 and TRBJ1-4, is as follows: KAGVTQTPRYLIKTRGQQVTLSCSPISGHRSVSWYQQTPGQGLQFLFEYFSETQRNKGNFPGRFSGRQFSNSRSEMNVSTLELGDSALYLCASSFAGAREKLFFGSGTQLSVL.

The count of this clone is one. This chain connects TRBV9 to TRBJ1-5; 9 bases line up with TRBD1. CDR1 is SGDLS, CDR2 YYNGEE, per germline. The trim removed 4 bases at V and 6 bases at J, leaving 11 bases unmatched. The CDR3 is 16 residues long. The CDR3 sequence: CASSLVGQGPGQPQHF. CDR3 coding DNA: TGTGCCAGCAGCCTCGTTGGACAGGGGCCGGGTCAGCCCCAGCATTTT.

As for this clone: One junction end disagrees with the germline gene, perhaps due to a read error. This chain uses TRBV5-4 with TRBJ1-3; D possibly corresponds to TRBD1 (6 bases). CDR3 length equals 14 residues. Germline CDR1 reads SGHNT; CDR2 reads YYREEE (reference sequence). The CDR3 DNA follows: TGTGCCAGCAGCGACGGCCCACAGGGAATCACCATATATTTT. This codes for CASSDGPQGITIYF.

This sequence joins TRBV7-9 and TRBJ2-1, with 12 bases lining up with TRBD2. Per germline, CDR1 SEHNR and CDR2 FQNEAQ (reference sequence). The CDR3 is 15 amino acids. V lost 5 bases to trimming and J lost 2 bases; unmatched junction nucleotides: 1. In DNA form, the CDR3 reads TGTGCCAGCAGCCGACTAGCGGGGGCCTACAATGAGCAGTTCTTC. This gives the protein CASSRLAGAYNEQFF.

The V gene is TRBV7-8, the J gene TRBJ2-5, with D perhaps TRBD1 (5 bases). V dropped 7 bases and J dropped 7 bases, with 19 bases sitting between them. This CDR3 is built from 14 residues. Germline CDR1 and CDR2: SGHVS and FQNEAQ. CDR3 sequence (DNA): TGTGCCAGCAAACAGGTTCCTCGGTCGGGGACCCAGTACTTC. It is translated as CASKQVPRSGTQYF.

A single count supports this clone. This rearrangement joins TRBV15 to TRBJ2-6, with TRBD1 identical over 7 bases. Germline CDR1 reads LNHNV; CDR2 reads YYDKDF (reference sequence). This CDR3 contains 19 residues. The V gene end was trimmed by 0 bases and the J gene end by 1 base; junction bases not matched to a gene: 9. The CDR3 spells CATSRDLTGTDSGANVLTF. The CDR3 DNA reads TGTGCCACCAGCAGAGATCTGACAGGGACCGATTCTGGGGCCAACGTCCTGACTTTC.

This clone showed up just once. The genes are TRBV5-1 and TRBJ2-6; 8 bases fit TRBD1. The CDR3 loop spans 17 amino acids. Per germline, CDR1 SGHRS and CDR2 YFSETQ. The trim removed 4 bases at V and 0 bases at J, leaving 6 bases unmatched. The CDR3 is CASSERQGYSGANVLTF. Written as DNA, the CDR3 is TGCGCCAGCAGCGAAAGACAGGGGTACTCTGGGGCCAACGTCCTGACTTTC.

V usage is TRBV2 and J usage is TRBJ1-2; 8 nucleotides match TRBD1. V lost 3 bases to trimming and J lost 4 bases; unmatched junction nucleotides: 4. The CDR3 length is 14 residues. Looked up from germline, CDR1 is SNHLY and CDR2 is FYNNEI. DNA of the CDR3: TGTGCCAGCAGTGACAGGGGGCACCTCTATGGCTACACCTTC. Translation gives CASSDRGHLYGYTF. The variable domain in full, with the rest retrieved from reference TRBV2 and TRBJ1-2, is EPEVTQTPSHQVTQMGQEVILRCVPISNHLYFYWYRQILGQKVEFLVSFYNNEISEKSEIFDDQFSVERPDGSNFTLKIRSTKLEDSAMYFCASSDRGHLYGYTFGSGTRLTVV.

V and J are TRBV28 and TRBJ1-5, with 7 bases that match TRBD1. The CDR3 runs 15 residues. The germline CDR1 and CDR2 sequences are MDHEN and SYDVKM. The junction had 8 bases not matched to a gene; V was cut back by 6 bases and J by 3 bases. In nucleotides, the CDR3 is TGTGCCAGCAGCTCTACACAGGGGTCCAATCAGCCCCAGCATTTT. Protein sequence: CASSSTQGSNQPQHF.

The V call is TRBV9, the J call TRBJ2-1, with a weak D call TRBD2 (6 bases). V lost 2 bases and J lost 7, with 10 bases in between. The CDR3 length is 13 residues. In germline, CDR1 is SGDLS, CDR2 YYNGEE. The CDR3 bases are TGTGCCAGCAGCGTGGGGGACTGGAATGAGCAGTTCTTC. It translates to CASSVGDWNEQFF.

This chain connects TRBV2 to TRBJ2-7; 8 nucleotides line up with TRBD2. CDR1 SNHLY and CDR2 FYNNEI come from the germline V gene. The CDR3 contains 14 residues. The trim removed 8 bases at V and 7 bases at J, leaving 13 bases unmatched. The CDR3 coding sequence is TGTGCCAGCCTCCGGGAGGGGGGGGCAGGGGAGCAGTACTTC. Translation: CASLREGGAGEQYF.

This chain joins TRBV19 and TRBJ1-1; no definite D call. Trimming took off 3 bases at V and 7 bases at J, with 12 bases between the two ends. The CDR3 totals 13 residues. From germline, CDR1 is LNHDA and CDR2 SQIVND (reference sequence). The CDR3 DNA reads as TGTGCCAGTAGTATTCGGGGTTCTGATGAAGCTTTCTTT. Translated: CASSIRGSDEAFF.

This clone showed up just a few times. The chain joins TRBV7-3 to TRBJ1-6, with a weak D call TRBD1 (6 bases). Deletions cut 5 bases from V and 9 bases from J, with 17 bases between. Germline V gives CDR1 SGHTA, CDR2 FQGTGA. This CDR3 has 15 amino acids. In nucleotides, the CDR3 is TGTGCCAGCAGCCCACAGGCGGGGGCGGGTTCACCCCTCCACTTT. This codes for CASSPQAGAGSPLHF.

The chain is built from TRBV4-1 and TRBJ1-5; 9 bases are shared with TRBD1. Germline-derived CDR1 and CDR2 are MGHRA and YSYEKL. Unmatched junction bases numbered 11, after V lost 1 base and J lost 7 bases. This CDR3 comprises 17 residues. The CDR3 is CASSQVHGTGLGQPQHF. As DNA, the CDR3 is TGCGCCAGCAGCCAAGTGCATGGGACAGGGCTGGGGCAGCCCCAGCATTTT.